These 5 T cell receptor beta chains share one sample of origin, sequenced in a study of shared clonotypes between healthy human individuals. Assay: immunoSEQ multiplex PCR; the TCRdb copy retains only in-frame clones and omits some. The sample lists over 850,000 clones; approximately 80% were seen once. The specimen sequenced was memory CD4+ T cells from PBMCs. Subset described: CD45RA-negative fraction. The receptors were sampled from a man aged 18 to 30 in good health. Some clones in this sample may be carry-over from other donors' samples.

The V and J genes are TRBV6-5 and TRBJ1-5, with D hard to call. This CDR3 spans 15 amino acids. V lost 5 bases and J lost 6, with 17 bases in between. In germline, CDR1 is MNHEY, CDR2 SVGAGI. CDR3 coding DNA: TGTGCCAGCAGTCCCAAGGTATTCGGCGCTCAGCCCCAGCATTTT. The encoded protein is CASSPKVFGAQPQHF.

A note on this clone: The same CDR3 also results from other DNA sequences found in this sample. The chain has TRBV30 and TRBJ1-1; no firm D call. Per the germline V gene, CDR1 is GTSNPN and CDR2 is SVGIG (reference sequence). Trimming took 2 bases from V and 0 from J, leaving 10 bases between them. This CDR3 contains 14 residues. The CDR3 nucleotides are TGTGCCTGGAGTTACGGGCGGCTGAACACTGAAGCTTTCTTT. It yields the protein CAWSYGRLNTEAFF.

This clone was counted at least ten times. The chain links TRBV4-3 to TRBJ1-2; unclear D gene. Germline assignment: CDR1 LGHNA and CDR2 YSLEER. The V and J ends lost 1 base and 13 bases respectively, with 10 bases between them. This CDR3 is built from 11 residues. CDR3 in amino acids: CASSQGGPVTF. In DNA, the CDR3 is TGCGCCAGCAGCCAAGGGGGTCCCGTCACCTTC.

This clone was seen a handful of times. This chain uses TRBV7-2 with TRBJ2-1; D is tentatively TRBD1 or TRBD2 (5 bases each). The CDR3 consists of 14 residues. Germline CDR1 and CDR2: SGHTA and FQGNSA. With 5 bases removed from V and 5 bases from J, the gap between germline ends came to 13 bases. In DNA form, the CDR3 reads TGTGCCAGCAGCCGAAGGGGAGATCACAATGAGCAGTTCTTC. Translated: CASSRRGDHNEQFF.

This rearrangement joins TRBV28 to TRBJ1-2; no clear D. Germline lookup yields CDR1 MDHEN and CDR2 SYDVKM. The CDR3 consists of 13 residues. Trimming pared 6 bases from V and 3 bases from J, leaving 11 bases between. The DNA of the CDR3 is TGTGCCAGCAGCTCGGCTCCCTACTATGGCTACACCTTC. As protein: CASSSAPYYGYTF.